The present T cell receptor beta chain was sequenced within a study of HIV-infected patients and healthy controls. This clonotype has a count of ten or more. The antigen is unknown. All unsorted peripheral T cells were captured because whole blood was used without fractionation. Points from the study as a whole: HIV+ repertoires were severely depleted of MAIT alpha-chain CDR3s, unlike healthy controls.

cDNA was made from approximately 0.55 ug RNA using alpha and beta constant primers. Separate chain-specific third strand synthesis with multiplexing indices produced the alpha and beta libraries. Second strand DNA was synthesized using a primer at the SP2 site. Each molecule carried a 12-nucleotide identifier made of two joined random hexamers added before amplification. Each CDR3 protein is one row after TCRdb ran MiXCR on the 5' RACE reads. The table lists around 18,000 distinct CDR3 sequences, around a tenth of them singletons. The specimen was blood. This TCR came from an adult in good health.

The CDR3 nucleotides are TGTGCCAGCAGCTTAGCAGGACAATACCAAGAGACCCAGTACTTC. The encoded protein is CASSLAGQYQETQYF. The rearrangement joins TRBV7-6 to TRBJ2-5, with D possibly being TRBD1 (5 bases). V lost 0 bases and J lost 0, with 8 bases in between. The CDR3 covers 15 residues. Germline CDR1 reads SGHVS; CDR2 reads FNYEAQ.